The 28 T cell receptor beta chains reported below all come from one sample, sequenced in a study of T cells in Graves' hyperthyroidism and ophthalmopathy. RNA transcripts yielded amplified TCR beta CDR3 regions. The HTBI primer set was used in a first-round RT-PCR of the TCR CDR3. From the multiplex PCR reads, TCRdb called clonotypes with MiXCR, one entry per CDR3 protein. The sample carries 700,000 to 950,000 distinct CDR3 sequences, around a third recorded once. The specimen was blood. These receptors were collected from a woman in her thirties or forties with Graves' hyperthyroidism.

This clonotype was picked up a small number of times. The chain has TRBV9 and TRBJ2-7; TRBD1 aligns across 9 bases. Germline-derived CDR1 and CDR2 are SGDLS and YYNGEE. The junction had 6 bases not matched to a gene; V was cut back by 3 bases and J by 2 bases. This CDR3 is 15 amino acids long. The CDR3 protein is CASSGPGTGTYEQYF. The CDR3 DNA follows: TGTGCCAGCAGCGGTCCCGGGACAGGGACCTACGAGCAGTACTTC. The variable domain in full, completed from reference TRBV9 and TRBJ2-7, reads DSGVTQTPKHLITATGQRVTLRCSPRSGDLSVYWYQQSLDQGLQFLIQYYNGEERAKGNILERFSAQQFPDLHSELNLSSLELGDSALYFCASSGPGTGTYEQYFGPGTRLTVT.

Comments on this clonotype: Since a much larger clone is just one base distant, this may be a read error. The genes are TRBV7-9 and TRBJ1-5; D not certain. CDR3 length: 13 amino acids. The germline CDR1 and CDR2 sequences are SEHNR and FQNEAQ (reference sequence). The CDR3 loop reads CANSKEGSQPQHF. In DNA, the CDR3 is TGTGCCAACAGCAAAGAGGGATCTCAGCCCCAGCATTTT.

This chain joins TRBV10-3 and TRBJ2-5; 9 bases agree with TRBD2. Germline values: CDR1 ENHRY, CDR2 SYGVKD. The CDR3 has 15 amino acids. Trimming took 10 bases from V and 3 from J; bases not matched to a gene: 12. CDR3 DNA: TGTGCCAGCAGGGAGCCGGGACTAGCAGAAGAGACCCAGTACTTC. Amino acids: CASREPGLAEETQYF.

The V call is TRBV10-2, the J call TRBJ1-3; possible D gene TRBD1, 5 bases. Germline CDR1 is WSHSY and CDR2 is SAAADI. The V end lost 6 bases, the J end lost 0 bases, and 15 bases lay between the germline ends. There are 16 residues in the CDR3. CDR3 bases: TGCGCCAGCAGCGAGGGACGGCCCCACTCTGGAAACACCATATATTTT. Translation: CASSEGRPHSGNTIYF.

This clonotype was counted at least ten times. The chain employs TRBV19 and TRBJ2-7; 7 bases align to TRBD1. V shed 4 bases, J shed 3 bases, and the junction held 3 bases outside the gene matches. The CDR3 contains 13 residues. Germline CDR1 reads LNHDA; CDR2 reads SQIVND (reference sequence). The CDR3 bases are TGTGCCAGTAGTACAGGACAGGACTACGAGCAGTACTTC. Encoded protein: CASSTGQDYEQYF.

This chain joins TRBV14 and TRBJ2-7; tentatively, D is TRBD2 (5 bases). Per germline, CDR1 SGHDN and CDR2 FVKESK. Deletions cut 4 bases from V and 5 bases from J, with 12 bases between. CDR3 size: 13 residues. In DNA, the CDR3 is TGTGCCAGCAGCCGCGCCTCCGGGAACGAGCAGTACTTC. This translates into CASSRASGNEQYF.

In this sample, this clonotype turned up a few times. The V gene is TRBV5-6, the J gene TRBJ1-5; possibly TRBD1 for D (6 bases). Germline values: CDR1 SGHDT, CDR2 YYEEEE. The CDR3 totals 16 residues. Trimming pared 1 base from V and 5 bases from J, leaving 16 bases between. The CDR3 coding sequence is TGTGCCAGCAGCTTGAGACGCTTGGACAGAGATCAGCCCCAGCATTTT. Its translation is CASSLRRLDRDQPQHF. Looking up the rest from reference TRBV5-6 and TRBJ1-5 gives the full variable domain: DAGVTQSPTHLIKTRGQQVTLRCSPKSGHDTVSWYQQALGQGPQFIFQYYEEEERQRGNFPDRFSGHQFPNYSSELNVNALLLGDSALYLCASSLRRLDRDQPQHFGDGTRLSIL.

This clonotype was seen a single time. The genes are TRBV7-2 and TRBJ1-1; D may be TRBD1 (6 bases). This CDR3 has 15 residues. Germline CDR1 and CDR2: SGHTA and FQGNSA. Trimming shortened V by 5 bases and J by 1 base, and 14 bases separated the two germline ends. The DNA for the CDR3 is TGTGCCAGCAGCCTACCGACAGGAGGGAACACTGAAGCTTTCTTT. This sequence encodes CASSLPTGGNTEAFF.

In its sample, this clonotype was seen once. The chain combines TRBV20-1 with TRBJ2-5, with 11 bases fitting TRBD1. The CDR3 loop spans 14 amino acids. Germline V gives CDR1 DFQATT, CDR2 SNEGSKA (reference sequence). CDR3 DNA: TGCAGGGTAGAGGGGACAGGGGGTCGAGAGACCCAGTACTTC. Residues: CRVEGTGGRETQYF.

The chain carries TRBV7-2 and TRBJ1-1; D not certain. V lost 8 bases to trimming and J lost 2 bases, with 9 bases between them. The CDR3 is 12 residues long. Germline values: CDR1 SGHTA, CDR2 FQGNSA. The CDR3 DNA reads TGTGCCAGCCCGACCGTAAACACTGAAGCTTTCTTT. As protein: CASPTVNTEAFF.

This clonotype was counted at least ten times. V usage is TRBV14 and J usage is TRBJ1-3; D may be TRBD1 (5 bases). Trimming removed 2 bases from V and 9 bases from J, with 14 bases in between. This CDR3 has 14 amino acids. Germline CDR1 reads SGHDN; CDR2 reads FVKESK. CDR3 amino acids: CASSQLRGDRTIYF. The DNA of the CDR3 is TGTGCCAGCAGCCAATTGCGGGGGGATCGCACCATATATTTT.

This clonotype occurred many times. V is TRBV7-2 and J is TRBJ1-4; 10 nucleotides match TRBD1. CDR1 SGHTA and CDR2 FQGNSA come from the germline V gene. The CDR3 sequence is 15 residues long. The trim removed 2 bases at V and 6 bases at J, leaving 3 bases unmatched. This chain's CDR3 is CASSLFGTGDEKLFF. In DNA, the CDR3 is TGTGCCAGCAGCTTATTTGGGACAGGGGATGAAAAACTGTTTTTT.

Comments on this clonotype: One base away lies a much larger clone, so this may be a sequencing read error. The chain is built from TRBV29-1 and TRBJ1-2, with 8 bases identical to TRBD1. This CDR3 is built from 13 residues. Germline values: CDR1 SQVTM, CDR2 ANQGSEA. The CDR3 loop reads CNTRSGGDYGYTF. The CDR3 DNA reads TGCAACACCCGTTCAGGGGGCGACTATGGCTACACCTTC.

There are many counts of this clonotype. The chain is built from TRBV4-3 and TRBJ2-5; D is possibly TRBD1 (5 bases). This CDR3 spans 14 amino acids. The V and J ends lost 3 bases and 6 bases respectively, with 14 bases between them. Germline V lookup: CDR1 LGHNA, CDR2 YSLEER. The CDR3: CASSQAAGWKTQYF. CDR3 nucleotides: TGCGCCAGCAGCCAGGCCGCAGGGTGGAAGACCCAGTACTTC.

The V and J genes are TRBV4-3 and TRBJ2-5; a possible D gene is TRBD2 (6 bases). The CDR3 extends over 20 amino acids. Germline CDR1 LGHNA, CDR2 YSLEER. V was clipped by 2 bases and J by 1 base, with 26 bases between them. The CDR3, as DNA: TGCGCCAGCAGCCAAAGGCGGGGCCTCCTAGCGCTCGACTCCCAAGAGACCCAGTACTTC. As protein: CASSQRRGLLALDSQETQYF.

This clonotype was counted a single time. This sequence joins TRBV24-1 and TRBJ2-7; 9 bases are shared with TRBD1. V lost 4 bases and J lost 5; bases outside the gene matches: 8. Germline V CDR1 and CDR2: KGHDR, SFDVKD. This CDR3 has 15 amino acids. The CDR3 DNA is TGTGCCACCAGTGACCCCGGGACAGGGTTGGACGAGCAGTACTTC. Its protein is CATSDPGTGLDEQYF.

This clonotype was picked up many times. V is TRBV10-3 and J is TRBJ2-2, with D uncertain. V gave up 7 bases and J gave up 0 bases, with 9 bases separating them. Germline CDR1 is ENHRY and CDR2 is SYGVKD. This CDR3 has 14 amino acids. This CDR3 reads CAITGSTNTGELFF. The CDR3 DNA reads as TGTGCCATCACGGGCAGCACGAACACCGGGGAGCTGTTTTTT.

This clonotype was seen more than once but under ten times. The J gene is TRBJ1-2, the V gene TRBV28; D is uncertain. Germline V gene sequence: CDR1 MDHEN, CDR2 SYDVKM. The V end lost 8 bases, the J end lost 0 bases, and 10 bases lay between the germline ends. This CDR3 contains 13 residues. CDR3 amino acids: CASDLGANYGYTF. In DNA form, the CDR3 reads TGTGCCAGCGACCTTGGGGCTAACTATGGCTACACCTTC.

The chain uses TRBV7-9 and TRBJ2-7, with 7 bases fitting TRBD1. V dropped 6 bases and J dropped 0; count of bases not matched to a gene: 11. Germline CDR1 and CDR2: SEHNR and FQNEAQ (reference sequence). The CDR3 runs 16 residues. The CDR3 region is CASSEGLGQDSYEQYF. CDR3 nucleotide sequence: TGTGCCAGCAGTGAAGGCCTCGGACAGGACTCCTACGAGCAGTACTTC.

This clonotype was seen ten or more times. The chain carries TRBV18 and TRBJ2-6; no clear D gene. CDR1 KGHSH and CDR2 LQKENI come from the germline V gene. V was pared by 2 bases and J by 2 bases, with 7 bases between. CDR3 size: 15 residues. The CDR3 sequence: CASSPSETGANVLTF. CDR3 DNA sequence: TGTGCCAGCTCACCAAGCGAAACTGGGGCCAACGTCCTGACTTTC. Supplemented by reference TRBV18 and TRBJ2-6, the full variable domain reads NAGVMQNPRHLVRRRGQEARLRCSPMKGHSHVYWYRQLPEEGLKFMVYLQKENIIDESGMPKERFSAEFPKEGPSILRIQQVVRGDSAAYFCASSPSETGANVLTFGAGSRLTVL.

The V gene is TRBV28, the J gene TRBJ1-5; D gene ambiguous. Per germline, CDR1 MDHEN and CDR2 SYDVKM. The CDR3 runs 15 residues. The V end lost 7 bases, the J end lost 6 bases, and 19 bases lay between the germline ends. The CDR3 spells CASTQTRLVRQPQHF. Here the CDR3 DNA reads TGTGCCAGCACTCAAACCCGACTGGTCCGTCAGCCCCAGCATTTT.

This clonotype was picked up a small number of times. The CDR3 nucleotides read TGTGCCAGCAGCGACAGGACAGGGGGCAGAGGAGAGACCCAGTACTTC. Amino acids: CASSDRTGGRGETQYF. The J gene is TRBJ2-5, the V gene TRBV4-2; TRBD1 aligns across 11 bases. With 5 bases clipped from V and 4 bases from J, the junction kept 9 bases outside the gene matches. CDR1 and CDR2 from the germline V gene are LGHNA and YNFKEQ. This CDR3 contains 16 residues.

This chain joins TRBV2 and TRBJ1-5; D might be TRBD1 (6 bases). Trimming stripped 5 bases from V and 4 bases from J, with 15 bases between. Germline CDR1 and CDR2: SNHLY and FYNNEI. The CDR3 extends over 15 amino acids. The CDR3 coding sequence is TGTGCCAGCAGTCCGACAGGCGCCCTGAATCAGCCCCAGCATTTT. This sequence encodes CASSPTGALNQPQHF.

The V and J genes are TRBV4-3 and TRBJ2-7; 8 nucleotides line up with TRBD1. The CDR3 is 17 residues long. V was clipped by 0 bases and J by 3 bases; unmatched bases: 10. CDR1 LGHNA and CDR2 YSLEER come from the germline V gene. The CDR3 region is CASSQDRQAGGFYEQYF. The CDR3 DNA is TGCGCCAGCAGCCAAGACCGTCAAGCAGGGGGCTTCTACGAGCAGTACTTC.

This clonotype was counted a few times. CDR3 DNA sequence: TGCGCCAGCAGCCAAGATGTTCCGGGGGAAGTAGAGACCCAGTACTTC. As protein: CASSQDVPGEVETQYF. This chain joins TRBV4-3 and TRBJ2-5; tentative D call: TRBD2 (6 bases). This CDR3 comprises 16 residues. Trimming left V 0 bases short and J 4 bases short, with 15 bases between. Germline assignment: CDR1 LGHNA and CDR2 YSLEER.

The chain employs TRBV5-8 and TRBJ1-6; 8 bases map to TRBD1. Germline CDR1 is SGHTS and CDR2 is YDEGEE. The CDR3 sequence is 15 residues long. V was clipped by 0 bases and J by 7 bases; unmatched bases: 3. The CDR3, as DNA: TGTGCCAGCAGCTTGGATACAGGGGGGAATTCACCCCTCCACTTT. Translated, it gives CASSLDTGGNSPLHF.

The chain has TRBV2 and TRBJ1-3, with a possible D match to TRBD1 (5 bases). Trimming cost V 4 bases and J 0 bases, with 10 bases left between them. This CDR3 is built from 15 residues. The germline V gene has CDR1 SNHLY and CDR2 FYNNEI. CDR3 sequence (DNA): TGTGCCAGCAGTGGGCAGGGCCCCTCTGGAAACACCATATATTTT. Protein: CASSGQGPSGNTIYF.

The genes are TRBV29-1 and TRBJ2-1; 8 bases map to TRBD2. The CDR3 totals 12 residues. Trimming at V came to 4 bases and at J to 5 bases, leaving 1 base not matched to a gene. CDR1 is SQVTM and CDR2 is ANQGSEA in the germline V gene. In nucleotides, the CDR3 is TGCAGCGTTGGGCGGGGGGACAATGAGCAGTTCTTC. This codes for CSVGRGDNEQFF.